The T cell receptor beta chain under discussion was sequenced for a study of cytomegalovirus exposure and HLA in healthy donors. Primers included in the PCR were 60 Vbeta and 13 Jbeta primers. Data came from immunoSEQ multiplex PCR; TCRdb stores just in-frame clones and leaves some out. This table holds around 190,000 clones, 70% to 80% found once. The CDR3 is 14 amino acids. Germline V gene sequence: CDR1 SGHVS, CDR2 FQNEAQ. J lost 1 base, V lost 3 bases, and 3 bases had no gene match. The chain links TRBV7-8 to TRBJ2-7; 7 bases are a match to TRBD2. The material sequenced was PBMCs. The source of this sequence is a woman aged 40 to 50 in good health and CMV-seronegative. The CDR3 bases are TGTGCCAGCAGCTTGCTAGCGGCATCCTACGAGCAGTACTTC. It translates to CASSLLAASYEQYF.